This paragraph reports one TCR beta chain. This specimen comes from a study of follicular helper T cells after annual influenza vaccination. The data were produced by immunoSEQ multiplex PCR, yet TCRdb's version contains in-frame clones alone and is incomplete. There are 9,500 to 12,000 clones in the sample; 81% occur only once, and 3.6% lies in the top ten. Time point described: 2015-2016 season, pre-vaccination. The V gene's germline CDR1 is SNHLY and CDR2 FYNNEI. CDR3 length: 13 residues. V was clipped by 9 bases and J by 2 bases, with 8 bases between them. The chain is built from TRBV2 and TRBJ2-6, with unresolved D. Material: CXCR5+ CD38- circulating T follicular helper cells from blood, obtained on the day of influenza vaccination. Specified subset: circulating Tfh, non-naive CD4+CXCR5+PD-1+ (ICOS+CD38+ or ICOS-CD38-). The clonotype comes from an adult who received the influenza vaccine. The CDR3 nucleotides read TGTGCCAGGATTAGGGCTGGGGCCAACGTCCTGACTTTC. Its translation is CARIRAGANVLTF.